This T cell receptor (beta chain) was sequenced in a study of graft-versus-host responses after intestinal transplantation. About the research overall: Grafts that recipients had were multivisceral, liver-intestinal, or isolated intestinal transplants. Every recipient underwent anti-thymocyte globulin induction, then tacrolimus and steroids for roughly three years.

This table comes from immunoSEQ multiplex PCR, and its TCRdb copy is limited to in-frame clones, with some not included. The sample has around 20,000 clones, 95% seen once. The CDR3 has 14 residues. Between the trimmed V and J ends, which lost 2 bases and 7 bases, there was a span of 11 bases. CDR1 MNHEY and CDR2 SVGAGI come from the germline V gene. The material was PBMCs, obtained 23 days after intestinal transplant. This TCR derives from a human patient who received an intestinal transplant, so some T cells may come from the graft donor. The chain has TRBV6-5 and TRBJ2-2; D unresolved. CDR3 protein: CASSYVRNDGELFF. The CDR3 DNA follows: TGTGCCAGCAGTTACGTTCGGAATGACGGGGAGCTGTTTTTT.